The 30 T cell receptor beta chains below were found in one sample sequenced in a study of T-cell reconstitution after alpha-beta-depleted transplantation in children. The library targeted TCRbeta and was prepared with unique molecular identifiers. TCRdb reprocessed the PCR reads via MiXCR and lists one record per CDR3 protein. Of hundreds of thousands of distinct CDR3 sequences in the sample, approximately 16% were seen once. The sequences come from PBMCs from the stem cell graft donor, collected from the stem cell graft. These receptor sequences come from a human donor who donated a stem cell graft to a child with acute myeloid leukemia.

This clonotype was counted ten times or more. The CDR3 loop reads CSVAGQGEKETQYF. CDR3 DNA: TGCAGCGTTGCGGGACAGGGAGAGAAAGAGACCCAGTACTTC. This rearrangement joins TRBV29-1 to TRBJ2-5; 9 bases map to TRBD1. After removal of 4 bases from V and 3 bases from J, the junction contained 6 bases not matched to a gene. Germline CDR1 and CDR2: SQVTM and ANQGSEA. The CDR3 spans 14 residues.

The table lists this clonotype with many counts. V and J are TRBV21-1 and TRBJ2-7; no check of the table's D call, TRBD1, against the DNA was made. TRBV21-1 is classified as a pseudogene. The CDR3 sequence is 17 residues long. CDR3 sequence: CASTSGGHHWGGYEQYF. CDR3 DNA sequence: TGTGCCAGCACCTCTGGGGGACACCATTGGGGAGGCTACGAGCAGTACTTC.

This clonotype was detected ten times or more. This rearrangement joins TRBV5-1 to TRBJ2-1, with D possibly matching TRBD2 (5 bases). The CDR3 loop spans 15 amino acids. The germline V gene encodes CDR1 SGHRS and CDR2 YFSETQ. V was clipped by 4 bases and J by 1 base, with 12 bases between them. CDR3 in DNA: TGCGCCAGCAGCATAACATCGGGGTCCTACAATGAGCAGTTCTTC. Its translation is CASSITSGSYNEQFF.

In this sample, this clonotype turned up a few times. The chain uses TRBV20-1 and TRBJ2-5; the D gene is possibly TRBD2 (7 bases). CDR1 is DFQATT and CDR2 is SNEGSKA in the germline V gene (reference sequence). Trimming shortened V by 1 base and J by 7 bases, and 16 bases separated the two germline ends. CDR3 length: 14 amino acids. The CDR3 DNA reads TGCAGTGCTAGAGTGGAGGGGGGGCAGGGGACCCAGTACTTC. Translating gives CSARVEGGQGTQYF.

The chain carries TRBV7-9 and TRBJ2-5, with TRBD1 matching over 8 bases. Germline CDR1 reads SEHNR; CDR2 reads FQNEAQ (reference sequence). This CDR3 spans 16 amino acids. V gave up 4 bases and J gave up 5 bases; unmatched junction bases: 12. DNA for the CDR3: TGTGCCAGCAGCTCCCTTCGGACAGGGATGAGGGAGACCCAGTACTTC. It yields the protein CASSSLRTGMRETQYF. Full variable domain (missing parts from reference TRBV7-9 and TRBJ2-5): DTGVSQNPRHKITKRGQNVTFRCDPISEHNRLYWYRQTLGQGPEFLTYFQNEAQLEKSRLLSDRFSAERPKGSFSTLEIQRTEQGDSAMYLCASSSLRTGMRETQYFGPGTRLLVL.

This clonotype was counted ten times or more. The chain uses TRBV13 and TRBJ2-7, with TRBD1 as a possible D gene (5 bases). Germline CDR1 PRHDT, CDR2 FYEKMQ (reference sequence). V was trimmed by 5 bases and J by 6 bases, leaving 14 bases between them. The CDR3 sequence is 13 residues long. The CDR3 DNA reads TGTGCCAGCAGCCTATCGCGCAGGGCCGAGCAGTACTTC. Amino acid sequence: CASSLSRRAEQYF.

The chain has TRBV6-2 or TRBV6-3 and TRBJ1-1; 8 nucleotides agree with TRBD1. CDR3 length equals 15 residues. Germline CDR1 is MNHEY and CDR2 is SVGEGT. V shed 3 bases, J shed 4 bases, and the junction held 7 bases outside the gene matches. CDR3 DNA: TGTGCCAGCAGTTATGGACAGGGACACCGCACTGAAGCTTTCTTT. Its protein is CASSYGQGHRTEAFF.

The chain links TRBV7-3 to TRBJ2-3; the D call may be TRBD1 or TRBD2 (6 bases each). The V gene lost 5 bases and the J gene lost 4 bases, with 13 bases spanning the gap. The CDR3 sequence is 14 residues long. The germline V gene has CDR1 SGHTA and CDR2 FQGTGA. CDR3 amino acids: CASSESGGSDTQYF. The CDR3 region has the DNA TGTGCCAGCAGCGAATCCGGGGGCTCAGATACGCAGTATTTT.

This clonotype occurred many times. The genes are TRBV7-2 and TRBJ1-1; D may be TRBD1 (5 bases). CDR1 is SGHTA and CDR2 is FQGNSA in the germline V gene. The V end lost 9 bases, the J end lost 0 bases, and 14 bases lay between the germline ends. CDR3 length: 14 amino acids. The CDR3 nucleotides are TGTGCCAGTTCCCTCGGGGCGGTGAACACTGAAGCTTTCTTT. Amino acid sequence: CASSLGAVNTEAFF.

The J gene is TRBJ1-2, the V gene TRBV11-3; D not resolved. The CDR3 totals 17 residues. Germline CDR1 is SGHNT and CDR2 is YENEEA. V lost 2 bases, J lost 1 base, and 17 bases lay in between. In DNA form, the CDR3 reads TGTGCCAGCAGCTTAACTAAGGAGGCGGGGATTAACTATGGCTACACCTTC. This translates into CASSLTKEAGINYGYTF.

V usage is TRBV4-3 and J usage is TRBJ1-1; the D gene is possibly TRBD1 (5 bases). Germline CDR1 reads LGHNA; CDR2 reads YSLEER. V lost 1 base and J 10 bases, leaving 13 bases between the germline ends. The CDR3 is 13 residues long. CDR3 coding DNA: TGCGCCAGCAGCCAAGTTATTTCCAGGGCAGCTTTCTTT. This translates into CASSQVISRAAFF.

V gene TRBV20-1 combines with J gene TRBJ2-7; 7 nucleotides match TRBD2. Germline CDR1 reads DFQATT; CDR2 reads SNEGSKA (reference sequence). Trimming removed 2 bases from V and 2 bases from J; junction bases left unmatched: 9. The CDR3 consists of 15 residues. CDR3 nucleotide sequence: TGCAGTGCTAGATATTTGGCGGGGGTGGCCTACGAGCAGTACTTC. Protein sequence: CSARYLAGVAYEQYF.

This chain connects TRBV5-6 to TRBJ2-3, with 7 bases that match TRBD2. CDR3 length: 15 residues. Per the germline V gene, CDR1 is SGHDT and CDR2 is YYEEEE. With 4 bases clipped from V and 2 bases from J, the junction kept 7 bases outside the gene matches. The CDR3 DNA sequence: TGTGCCAGCAGCCCGGGGGGTGGATTCACAGATACGCAGTATTTT. Amino acid sequence: CASSPGGGFTDTQYF. The entire variable domain, with the rest obtained from reference TRBV5-6 and TRBJ2-3, is as follows: DAGVTQSPTHLIKTRGQQVTLRCSPKSGHDTVSWYQQALGQGPQFIFQYYEEEERQRGNFPDRFSGHQFPNYSSELNVNALLLGDSALYLCASSPGGGFTDTQYFGPGTRLTVL.

This clonotype has a count of ten or more. The chain employs TRBV7-2 and TRBJ2-7; no clear D gene. The V and J ends lost 6 bases and 1 base respectively, with 13 bases between them. CDR1 SGHTA and CDR2 FQGNSA come from the germline V gene. The CDR3 is made up of 14 amino acids. The CDR3 here is CASSYSRNSYEQYF. In nucleotides, the CDR3 is TGTGCCAGCAGTTACTCACGAAATTCCTACGAGCAGTACTTC.

V and J are TRBV20-1 and TRBJ2-1; 10 nucleotides match TRBD1. The CDR3 is 17 amino acids. Germline V gene lookup returns CDR1 DFQATT and CDR2 SNEGSKA (reference sequence). CDR3 bases: TGCTGTGTCGCCCGACTCCTTGGGGACAGGGGTTGGGATGAGCAGTTCTTC. Translation: CCVARLLGDRGWDEQFF.

This clonotype came up many times. The gene calls are TRBV29-1 and TRBJ2-3; TRBD1 aligns across 7 bases. Germline lookup yields CDR1 SQVTM and CDR2 ANQGSEA. V shed 2 bases, J shed 1 base, and the junction held 3 bases outside the gene matches. The CDR3 extends over 14 amino acids. For the CDR3, the DNA is TGCAGCGTTGAAAAGGGGGCTGGCACAGATACGCAGTATTTT. This translates into CSVEKGAGTDTQYF.

The chain links TRBV28 to TRBJ2-6; TRBD2 aligns across 8 bases. The trim removed 10 bases at V and 4 bases at J, leaving 6 bases unmatched. This CDR3 has 14 residues. Germline values: CDR1 MDHEN, CDR2 SYDVKM. CDR3 in amino acids: CATRGGFGANVLTF. CDR3 nucleotides: TGTGCCACCCGGGGGGGGTTCGGGGCCAACGTCCTGACTTTC.

The sample holds a few counts of this clonotype. The junction shows a germline mismatch at one end, possibly a read error. V usage is TRBV2 and J usage is TRBJ1-2; D remains unclear. There are 9 residues in the CDR3. CDR1 is SNHLY, CDR2 FYNNEI, per germline. CDR3 sequence reads: CASKHGHDF. CDR3 sequence (DNA): TGTGCCAGCAAGCACGGCCATGACTTC.

This clonotype was observed many times. The J gene is TRBJ1-5, the V gene TRBV12-3 or TRBV12-4; D gene ambiguous. This CDR3 contains 14 residues. V was trimmed by 5 bases and J by 8 bases, leaving 16 bases between them. The CDR3 reads CASSLTIEGEPQHF. CDR3 coding DNA: TGTGCCAGCAGTCTCACCATAGAGGGAGAGCCCCAGCATTTT.

This clonotype was seen a handful of times. The J gene is TRBJ2-1, the V gene TRBV5-1; 10 bases line up with TRBD2. With 4 bases clipped from V and 8 bases from J, the junction kept 12 bases outside the gene matches. Germline V gives CDR1 SGHRS, CDR2 YFSETQ. The CDR3 is made up of 16 amino acids. CDR3 loop: CASSPLAGGGSDEQFF. CDR3 DNA sequence: TGCGCCAGCAGCCCATTAGCGGGGGGCGGTTCCGATGAGCAGTTCTTC. Complete variable domain (other parts from reference TRBV5-1 and TRBJ2-1): KAGVTQTPRYLIKTRGQQVTLSCSPISGHRSVSWYQQTPGQGLQFLFEYFSETQRNKGNFPGRFSGRQFSNSRSEMNVSTLELGDSALYLCASSPLAGGGSDEQFFGPGTRLTVL.

At least ten counts were recorded for this clonotype. The CDR3 region is CSGGRGVQETQYF. CDR3 sequence (DNA): TGCAGCGGGGGACGGGGGGTCCAAGAGACCCAGTACTTC. The rearrangement uses TRBV29-1 and TRBJ2-5; TRBD2 matches at 7 bases. The CDR3 covers 13 residues. The V and J ends lost 7 bases and 1 base, in that order; junction bases with no gene match: 6. Germline loops: CDR1 SQVTM, CDR2 ANQGSEA.

The CDR3 DNA reads as TGTGCCGGCGGGGGGCCTCCTTACAATGAGCAGTTCTTC. Protein product: CAGGGPPYNEQFF. V is TRBV7-2 and J is TRBJ2-1, with 8 bases fitting TRBD2. Trimming at V came to 11 bases and at J to 4 bases, leaving 7 bases not matched to a gene. The CDR3 totals 13 residues. CDR1 is SGHTA, CDR2 FQGNSA, per germline.

With regard to this clonotype: One base away lies a much larger clone, so this may be a sequencing read error. The rearrangement uses TRBV20-1 and TRBJ1-2; 8 bases are a match to TRBD1. Trimming at V came to 3 bases and at J to 5 bases, leaving 11 bases not matched to a gene. Germline V gene lookup returns CDR1 DFQATT and CDR2 SNEGSKA (reference sequence). The CDR3 spans 15 residues. The CDR3 region has the DNA TGCAGTGCTAGGGACTTCAGGGGGCTTGCATATGGCTACACCTTC. This translates into CSARDFRGLAYGYTF.

With respect to this clonotype: A read error is possible here, since a much larger clone lies one base away. This rearrangement joins TRBV18 to TRBJ2-1; TRBD2 matches 8 bases. The germline CDR1 and CDR2 sequences are KGHSH and LQKENI. The CDR3 has 14 residues. The ends lost 8 bases at V and 10 bases at J; junction bases unmatched: 13. The CDR3 protein is CASAPNRGGVEQFF. The CDR3 DNA is TGTGCCAGCGCTCCAAACCGGGGGGGCGTCGAGCAGTTCTTC. Supplemented by reference TRBV18 and TRBJ2-1, the full variable domain reads NAGVMQNPRHLVRRRGQEARLRCSPMKGHSHVYWYRQLPEEGLKFMVYLQKENIIDESGMPKERFSAEFPKEGPSILRIQQVVRGDSAAYFCASAPNRGGVEQFFGPGTRLTVL.

This clonotype came up a few times. The J gene is TRBJ1-6, the V gene TRBV12-5, with unresolved D. Germline CDR1 LGHNT, CDR2 FRNRAP. CDR3 length: 11 residues. Written as DNA, the CDR3 is TGTGCCAAGGGCCTAGTGAGGGCCCTCCACTTT. Amino acid sequence: CAKGLVRALHF.

This clonotype was observed many times. The rearrangement links TRBV20-1 to TRBJ1-5; the D gene is possibly TRBD1 (5 bases). Germline CDR1 and CDR2: DFQATT and SNEGSKA (reference sequence). The CDR3 totals 13 residues. V shed 1 base and J shed 11 bases, with 15 bases lying between them. The CDR3 protein is CSARASLGLAQHF. Here the CDR3 DNA reads TGCAGTGCTAGAGCCTCCCTGGGGCTGGCCCAGCATTTT.

This clonotype was counted ten times or more. The V gene is TRBV20-1, the J gene TRBJ1-1; tentatively, D is TRBD1 (5 bases). Germline loops: CDR1 DFQATT, CDR2 SNEGSKA (reference sequence). The CDR3 covers 12 residues. This chain's CDR3 is CRSGLGNTEAFF. The CDR3 DNA follows: TGCCGATCGGGACTGGGGAACACTGAAGCTTTCTTT.

This clonotype showed up many times. The chain has TRBV29-1 and TRBJ2-3; 10 bases match TRBD2. CDR1 and CDR2 (germline): SQVTM, ANQGSEA. The J segment lost 1 base and the V segment lost 4 bases, leaving 2 bases of the junction unmatched. CDR3 length: 14 amino acids. In DNA form, the CDR3 reads TGCAGCGTTGGGCTAGCGGGGGGCACAGATACGCAGTATTTT. It encodes CSVGLAGGTDTQYF.

The table lists this clonotype with a few counts. V usage is TRBV20-1 and J usage is TRBJ1-5; D unclear. The germline CDR1 and CDR2 sequences are DFQATT and SNEGSKA (reference sequence). Between the trimmed V and J ends, which lost 1 base and 4 bases, there was a span of 8 bases. The CDR3 contains 13 residues. The DNA of the CDR3 is TGCAGTGCTAGAGGGCCAGAGAATCAGCCCCAGCATTTT. Translated: CSARGPENQPQHF.

Many counts were recorded for this clonotype. The rearrangement uses TRBV6-5 and TRBJ1-2; maybe TRBD1 (6 bases). Trimming cost V 0 bases and J 4 bases, with 6 bases left between them. Germline V lookup: CDR1 MNHEY, CDR2 SVGAGI. The CDR3 totals 13 residues. CDR3 loop: CASSYSDSYGYTF. The CDR3 bases are TGTGCCAGCAGTTACTCGGACAGCTATGGCTACACCTTC.